This T cell receptor (beta chain) was observed in a study of PD-L1 blockade in urothelial cancer. Time point defined: pretreatment peripheral blood. This CDR3 has 16 residues. From germline, CDR1 is SGHVS and CDR2 FQNEAQ. Trimming stripped 2 bases from V and 2 bases from J, with 12 bases between. Generated by immunoSEQ multiplex PCR, the TCRdb table keeps only in-frame clones and is missing some. The table records tens of thousands of clones, over 80% of them present only once. Sequenced material: PBMCs, taken around atezolizumab (anti-PD-L1) treatment. The source is a woman in her sixties or seventies with urothelial cancer. The V call is TRBV7-8, the J call TRBJ2-2; the D is unclear. This chain's CDR3 is CASSLQATLNTGELFF. The CDR3 DNA follows: TGTGCCAGCAGCTTACAGGCTACCCTTAACACCGGGGAGCTGTTTTTT.